This T cell receptor (beta chain) came from a study of control samples from healthy donors and cancer patients. The junction had 6 bases not matched to a gene; V was cut back by 1 base and J by 0 bases. This CDR3 spans 18 amino acids. The germline V gene encodes CDR1 SGHDN and CDR2 FVKESK. Profiling relied on immunoSEQ multiplex PCR, and the TCRdb table lists in-frame clones only, not all of them. The sample lists approximately 90,000 clones, around four fifths occurring once. Sequenced sample: blood. The chain couples TRBV14 to TRBJ2-6; 7 bases agree with TRBD1. This receptor was identified in a man under 40 in good health. The CDR3 reads CASSQGGTVLSGANVLTF. The CDR3 coding sequence is TGTGCCAGCAGCCAAGGGGGGACAGTTCTCTCTGGGGCCAACGTCCTGACTTTC.